This T cell receptor beta chain came from a study of T-cell memory formation after mild COVID-19. For the study at large: The TCR clusters were mostly specific to one donor. Study results and limitations: Day 15 to 85 contracting clones showed balanced CD4/CD8; day 15 to 37 expanders favored CD4+. Memory sampled before infection contained some responding clones, suggesting cross-reactive memory joined.

The germline CDR1 and CDR2 sequences are LGHNA and YNFKEQ. Trimming removed 1 base at V and 4 bases at J, with 11 bases between. This CDR3 is built from 14 residues. TCRdb itself ran the 5' RACE reads through MiXCR, one entry per CDR3 protein. Of approximately 450,000 distinct CDR3 sequences listed, 18% are singletons. As to this clonotype: Its specificity is not known.

The clonotype comes from an adult woman who had mild COVID-19 (a few samples of this study predate the infection). Cell type and time point are not known. V usage is TRBV4-2 and J usage is TRBJ2-7; D is possibly TRBD2 (6 bases). The sample consisted of PBMCs or a T cell subset sorted from them (not recorded which). CDR3 DNA: TGTGCCAGCAGCCAAGCCAGCGGGTTGTACGAGCAGTACTTC. Protein product: CASSQASGLYEQYF.